The 10 T cell receptor beta chains below all came from one sample that was sequenced in a study of T cell repertoires in cytomegalovirus infection. The antigens of these receptors remain unknown. TCRdb recomputed calls from the reads with MiXCR, one row per CDR3 protein. Found here are tens of thousands of distinct CDR3 sequences, 42% of them singletons; the top ten hold approximately 96%. The specimen comprised CD8+ T cells from cultured PBMCs, sampled from culture after CMV antigen stimulation. These receptors were collected from a human donor in good health (CMV status not recorded). Some clones in this sample may be carry-over from other donors' samples.

The V call is TRBV28, the J call TRBJ1-5; TRBD1 matches at 8 bases. The germline V gene encodes CDR1 MDHEN and CDR2 SYDVKM. CDR3 length: 17 amino acids. V lost 2 bases and J lost 3; bases outside the gene matches: 9. CDR3 nucleotides: TGTGCCAGCAGTTTACACGCTAGACAGGGGCCCAATCAGCCCCAGCATTTT. Protein product: CASSLHARQGPNQPQHF. The whole variable domain, filled in from reference TRBV28 and TRBJ1-5, reads DVKVTQSSRYLVKRTGEKVFLECVQDMDHENMFWYRQDPGLGLRLIYFSYDVKMKEKGDIPEGYSVSREKKERFSLILESASTNQTSMYLCASSLHARQGPNQPQHFGDGTRLSIL.

The CDR3 nucleotides are TGTGCCAGCAGCTTAGAGGAGGACAGGGCCTCAGATACGCAGTATTTT. Protein: CASSLEEDRASDTQYF. V and J are TRBV13 and TRBJ2-3; TRBD1 aligns across 8 bases. This CDR3 is built from 16 residues. CDR1 and CDR2 (germline): PRHDT, FYEKMQ (reference sequence). The V segment lost 1 base and the J segment 4 bases; nucleotides outside the gene matches: 7.

This clonotype was seen ten or more times. The V gene is TRBV10-3, the J gene TRBJ2-1; D may be TRBD2 (6 bases). This CDR3 comprises 16 residues. Germline CDR1 and CDR2: ENHRY and SYGVKD. Trimming took off 0 bases at V and 0 bases at J, with 9 bases between the two ends. CDR3 nucleotide sequence: TGTGCCATCAGTGAGTCCCAAGCGGGCTCCTACAATGAGCAGTTCTTC. Translation gives CAISESQAGSYNEQFF.

This clonotype appeared a few times. This sequence joins TRBV11-3 and TRBJ1-1; D is unclear. Germline V gene lookup returns CDR1 SGHNT and CDR2 YENEEA. V was clipped by 2 bases and J by 4 bases, with 11 bases between them. The CDR3 spans 14 residues. The CDR3 DNA reads as TGTGCCAGCAGCTTAATACGAGGAGGCACTGAAGCTTTCTTT. This encodes CASSLIRGGTEAFF.

This clonotype has only one observation. CDR3 residues: CASSFTGFAGELFF. For the CDR3, the DNA is TGTGCCAGCAGCTTCACGGGGTTCGCCGGGGAGCTGTTTTTT. This sequence joins TRBV7-9 and TRBJ2-2; D may be TRBD2 (5 bases). The CDR3 spans 14 residues. Germline values: CDR1 SEHNR, CDR2 FQNEAQ (reference sequence). Between the trimmed V and J ends, which lost 3 bases and 6 bases, there was a span of 11 bases.

Turning to this clonotype: A read error may be the cause here, since a much bigger clone is one base away. The rearrangement links TRBV7-2 to TRBJ2-3; TRBD1 matches at 8 bases. The CDR3 contains 13 residues. V trimming: 8 bases; J trimming: 4 bases; junction bases outside the gene matches: 5. Looked up from germline, CDR1 is SGHTA and CDR2 is FQGNSA. The CDR3 here is CASGGQGADTQYF. CDR3 nucleotide sequence: TGTGCCAGCGGCGGACAGGGTGCAGATACGCAGTATTTT.

This clonotype was picked up a small number of times. The chain employs TRBV6-2 or TRBV6-3 and TRBJ2-1, with D unclear. The CDR3 sequence is 13 residues long. Trimming shortened V by 7 bases and J by 0 bases, and 7 bases separated the two germline ends. From germline, CDR1 is MNHEY and CDR2 SVGEGT. CDR3 residues: CASTRSSYNEQFF. Written as DNA, the CDR3 is TGTGCCAGCACTAGAAGCTCCTACAATGAGCAGTTCTTC.

This rearrangement joins TRBV7-6 to TRBJ1-1, with TRBD1 matching over 8 bases. The CDR3 spans 17 residues. Germline lookup yields CDR1 SGHVS and CDR2 FNYEAQ. V lost 2 bases, J lost 5 bases, and 13 bases stayed unmatched. The CDR3 is CASSLPLPWTGRTEAFF. DNA for the CDR3: TGTGCCAGCAGCTTACCCCTACCCTGGACAGGGCGGACTGAAGCTTTCTTT.

The CDR3 spells CASSHHYYIWRPYEQYF. The CDR3 nucleotides are TGCGCCAGCAGTCATCACTATTATATCTGGCGACCCTACGAGCAGTACTTC. The gene calls are TRBV23-1 and TRBJ2-7; D is uncertain. TRBV23-1 counts as an open reading frame of uncertain function. The CDR3 runs 17 residues. V gave up 3 bases and J gave up 2 bases, with 20 bases separating them.

The chain couples TRBV7-8 to TRBJ2-3; D not resolved. Trimming pared 3 bases from V and 6 bases from J, leaving 13 bases between. From germline, CDR1 is SGHVS and CDR2 FQNEAQ. This CDR3 region has 14 residues. The CDR3 coding sequence is TGTGCCAGCAGCTTGCAGCCGGGCGAGGATACGCAGTATTTT. This sequence encodes CASSLQPGEDTQYF.